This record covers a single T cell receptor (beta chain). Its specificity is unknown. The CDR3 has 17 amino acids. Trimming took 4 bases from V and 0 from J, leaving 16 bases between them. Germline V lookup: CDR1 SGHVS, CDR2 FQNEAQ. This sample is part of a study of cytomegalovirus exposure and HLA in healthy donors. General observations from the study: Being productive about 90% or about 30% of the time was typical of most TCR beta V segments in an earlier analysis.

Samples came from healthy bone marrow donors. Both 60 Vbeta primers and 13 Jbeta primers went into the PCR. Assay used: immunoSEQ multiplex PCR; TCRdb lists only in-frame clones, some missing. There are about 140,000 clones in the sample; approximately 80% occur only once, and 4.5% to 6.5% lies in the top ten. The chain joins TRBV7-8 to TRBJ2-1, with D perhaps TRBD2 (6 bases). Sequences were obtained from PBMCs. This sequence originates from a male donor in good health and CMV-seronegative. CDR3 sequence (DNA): TGTGCCAGCAGCTCGTGGTTAGCGGTGAGCTCCTACAATGAGCAGTTCTTC. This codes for CASSSWLAVSSYNEQFF.